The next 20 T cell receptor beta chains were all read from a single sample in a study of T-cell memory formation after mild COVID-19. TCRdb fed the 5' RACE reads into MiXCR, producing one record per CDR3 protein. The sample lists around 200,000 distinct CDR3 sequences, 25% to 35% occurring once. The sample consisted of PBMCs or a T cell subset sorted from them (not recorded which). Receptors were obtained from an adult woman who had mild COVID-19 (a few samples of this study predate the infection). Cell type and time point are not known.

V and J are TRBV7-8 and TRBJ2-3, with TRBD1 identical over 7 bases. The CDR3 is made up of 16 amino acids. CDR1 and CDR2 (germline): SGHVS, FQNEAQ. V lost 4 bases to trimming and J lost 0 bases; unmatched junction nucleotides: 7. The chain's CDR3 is CASSSEGTDSTDTQYF. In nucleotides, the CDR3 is TGTGCCAGCAGCTCCGAGGGGACAGATAGCACAGATACGCAGTATTTT. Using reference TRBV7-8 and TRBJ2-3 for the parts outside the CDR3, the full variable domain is GAGVSQSPRYKVAKRGQDVALRCDPISGHVSLFWYQQALGQGPEFLTYFQNEAQLDKSGLPSDRFFAERPEGSVSTLKIQRTQQEDSAVYLCASSSEGTDSTDTQYFGPGTRLTVL.

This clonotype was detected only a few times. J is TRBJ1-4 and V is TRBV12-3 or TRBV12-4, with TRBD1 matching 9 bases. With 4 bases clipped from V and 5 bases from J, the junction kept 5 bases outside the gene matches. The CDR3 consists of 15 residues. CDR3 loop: CASSSSGTGNEKLFF. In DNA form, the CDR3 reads TGTGCCAGCAGTTCTTCCGGGACAGGGAATGAAAAACTGTTTTTT.

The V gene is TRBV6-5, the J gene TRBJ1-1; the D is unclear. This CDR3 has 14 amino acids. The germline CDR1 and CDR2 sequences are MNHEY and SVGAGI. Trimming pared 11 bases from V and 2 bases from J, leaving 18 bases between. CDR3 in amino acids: CACRRRRSNTEAFF. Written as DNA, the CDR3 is TGTGCCTGCCGCCGTAGAAGGAGTAACACTGAAGCTTTCTTT.

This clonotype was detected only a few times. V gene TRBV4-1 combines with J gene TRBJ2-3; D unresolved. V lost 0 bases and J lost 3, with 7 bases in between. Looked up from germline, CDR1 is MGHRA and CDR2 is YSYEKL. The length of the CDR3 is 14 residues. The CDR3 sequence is CASSQEIPTDTQYF. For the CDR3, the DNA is TGCGCCAGCAGCCAAGAGATTCCGACAGATACGCAGTATTTT.

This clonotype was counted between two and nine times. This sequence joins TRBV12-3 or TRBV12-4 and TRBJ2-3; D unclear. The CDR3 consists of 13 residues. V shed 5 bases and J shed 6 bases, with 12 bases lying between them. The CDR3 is CASSLHGMDTQYF. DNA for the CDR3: TGTGCCAGCAGTCTCCACGGTATGGATACGCAGTATTTT.

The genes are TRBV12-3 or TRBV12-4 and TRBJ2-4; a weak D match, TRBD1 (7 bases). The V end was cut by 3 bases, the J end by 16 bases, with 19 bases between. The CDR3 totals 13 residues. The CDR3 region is CASSFWRGQTEYF. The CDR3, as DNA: TGTGCCAGCAGTTTTTGGAGGGGACAGACGGAATACTTC.

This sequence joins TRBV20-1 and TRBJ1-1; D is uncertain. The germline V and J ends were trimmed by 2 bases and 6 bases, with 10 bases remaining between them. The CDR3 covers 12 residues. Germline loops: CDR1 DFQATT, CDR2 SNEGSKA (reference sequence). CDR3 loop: CSARLSLAEAFF. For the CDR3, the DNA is TGCAGTGCTAGACTATCATTGGCTGAAGCTTTCTTT.

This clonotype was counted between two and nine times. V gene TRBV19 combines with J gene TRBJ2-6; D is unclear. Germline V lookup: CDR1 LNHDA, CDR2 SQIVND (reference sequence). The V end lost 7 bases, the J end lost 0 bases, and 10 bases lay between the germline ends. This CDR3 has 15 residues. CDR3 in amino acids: CASKSRSSGANVLTF. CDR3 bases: TGTGCCAGTAAATCCAGGAGCTCTGGGGCCAACGTCCTGACTTTC.

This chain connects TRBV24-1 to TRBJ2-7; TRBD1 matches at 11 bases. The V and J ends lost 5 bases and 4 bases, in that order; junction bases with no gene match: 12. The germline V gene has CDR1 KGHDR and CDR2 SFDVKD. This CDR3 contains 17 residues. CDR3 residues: CATSAPLPGQGGYEQYF. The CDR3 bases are TGTGCCACCAGTGCCCCACTTCCGGGACAGGGGGGATACGAGCAGTACTTC.

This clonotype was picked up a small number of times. Written as DNA, the CDR3 is TGTGCCAGCAGCTTATCGGCTAGTGCTACCTACGAGCAGTACTTC. Amino acids: CASSLSASATYEQYF. The chain carries TRBV5-4 and TRBJ2-7; D is ambiguous. The CDR3 is 15 amino acids. Germline CDR1 SGHNT, CDR2 YYREEE (reference sequence). With 2 bases removed from V and 2 bases from J, the gap between germline ends came to 14 bases. The full variable domain, completed using reference TRBV5-4 and TRBJ2-7, is ETGVTQSPTHLIKTRGQQVTLRCSSQSGHNTVSWYQQALGQGPQFIFQYYREEENGRGNFPPRFSGLQFPNYSSELNVNALELDDSALYLCASSLSASATYEQYFGPGTRLTVT.

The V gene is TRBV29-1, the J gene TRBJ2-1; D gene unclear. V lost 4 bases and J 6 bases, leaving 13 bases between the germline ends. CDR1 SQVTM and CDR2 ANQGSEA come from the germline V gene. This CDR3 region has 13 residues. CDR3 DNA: TGCAGCGTTGGATGGGATAGGAGCAATGAGCAGTTCTTC. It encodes CSVGWDRSNEQFF.

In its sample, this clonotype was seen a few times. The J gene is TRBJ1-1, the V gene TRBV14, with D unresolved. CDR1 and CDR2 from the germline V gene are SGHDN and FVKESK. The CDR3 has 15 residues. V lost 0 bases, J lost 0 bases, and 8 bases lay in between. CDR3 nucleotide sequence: TGTGCCAGCAGCCAAGAGCGGCTTATGAACACTGAAGCTTTCTTT. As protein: CASSQERLMNTEAFF.

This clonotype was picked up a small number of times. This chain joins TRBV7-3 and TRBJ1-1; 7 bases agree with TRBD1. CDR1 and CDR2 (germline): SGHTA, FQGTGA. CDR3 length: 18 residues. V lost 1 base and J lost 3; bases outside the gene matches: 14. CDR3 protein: CASSLRGTARELDTEAFF. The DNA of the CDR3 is TGTGCCAGCAGCTTAAGAGGGACAGCCAGGGAGCTGGACACTGAAGCTTTCTTT.

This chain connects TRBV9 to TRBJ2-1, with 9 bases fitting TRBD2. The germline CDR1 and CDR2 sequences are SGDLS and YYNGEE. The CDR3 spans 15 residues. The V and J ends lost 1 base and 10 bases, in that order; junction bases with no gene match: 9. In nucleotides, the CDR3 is TGTGCCAGCAGCGTATCCGGGACTAGCTCATTAGAGCAGTTCTTC. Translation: CASSVSGTSSLEQFF.

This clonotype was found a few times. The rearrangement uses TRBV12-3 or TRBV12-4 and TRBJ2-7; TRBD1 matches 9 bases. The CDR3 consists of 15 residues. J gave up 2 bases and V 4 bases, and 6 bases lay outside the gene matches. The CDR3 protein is CASSSLGTGPYEQYF. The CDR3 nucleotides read TGTGCCAGCAGTTCCCTCGGGACAGGGCCCTACGAGCAGTACTTC.

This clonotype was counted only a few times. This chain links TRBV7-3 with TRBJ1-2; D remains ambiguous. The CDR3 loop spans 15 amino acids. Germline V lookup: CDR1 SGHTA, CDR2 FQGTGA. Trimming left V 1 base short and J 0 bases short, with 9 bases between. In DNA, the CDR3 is TGTGCCAGCAGCTTAAAAGGCGGATCTAACTATGGCTACACCTTC. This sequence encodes CASSLKGGSNYGYTF.

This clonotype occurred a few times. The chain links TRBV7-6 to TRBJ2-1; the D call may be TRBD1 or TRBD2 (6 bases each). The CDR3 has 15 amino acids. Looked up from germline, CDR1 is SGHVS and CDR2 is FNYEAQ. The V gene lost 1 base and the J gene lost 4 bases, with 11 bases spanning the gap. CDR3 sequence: CASSLGRGTYNEQFF. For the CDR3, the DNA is TGTGCCAGCAGCTTAGGTAGGGGGACTTACAATGAGCAGTTCTTC.

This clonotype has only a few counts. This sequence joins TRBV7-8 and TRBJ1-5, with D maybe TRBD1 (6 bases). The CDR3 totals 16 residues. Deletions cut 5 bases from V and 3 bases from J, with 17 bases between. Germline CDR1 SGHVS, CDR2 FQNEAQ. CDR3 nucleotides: TGTGCCAGCAGCACGGCCAAAGACAGGTCCAATCAGCCCCAGCATTTT. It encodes CASSTAKDRSNQPQHF.

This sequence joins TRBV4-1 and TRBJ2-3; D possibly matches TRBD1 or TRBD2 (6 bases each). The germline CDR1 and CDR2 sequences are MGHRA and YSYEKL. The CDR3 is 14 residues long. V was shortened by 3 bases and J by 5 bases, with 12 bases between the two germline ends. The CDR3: CASSHFGGIDTQYF. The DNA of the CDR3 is TGCGCCAGCAGCCACTTCGGGGGCATAGATACGCAGTATTTT.

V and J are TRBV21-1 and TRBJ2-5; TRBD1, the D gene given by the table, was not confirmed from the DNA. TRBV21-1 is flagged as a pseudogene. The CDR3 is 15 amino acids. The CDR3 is CASSVRDRIKETQYF. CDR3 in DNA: TGTGCCAGCAGCGTACGGGACAGGATTAAAGAGACCCAGTACTTC.